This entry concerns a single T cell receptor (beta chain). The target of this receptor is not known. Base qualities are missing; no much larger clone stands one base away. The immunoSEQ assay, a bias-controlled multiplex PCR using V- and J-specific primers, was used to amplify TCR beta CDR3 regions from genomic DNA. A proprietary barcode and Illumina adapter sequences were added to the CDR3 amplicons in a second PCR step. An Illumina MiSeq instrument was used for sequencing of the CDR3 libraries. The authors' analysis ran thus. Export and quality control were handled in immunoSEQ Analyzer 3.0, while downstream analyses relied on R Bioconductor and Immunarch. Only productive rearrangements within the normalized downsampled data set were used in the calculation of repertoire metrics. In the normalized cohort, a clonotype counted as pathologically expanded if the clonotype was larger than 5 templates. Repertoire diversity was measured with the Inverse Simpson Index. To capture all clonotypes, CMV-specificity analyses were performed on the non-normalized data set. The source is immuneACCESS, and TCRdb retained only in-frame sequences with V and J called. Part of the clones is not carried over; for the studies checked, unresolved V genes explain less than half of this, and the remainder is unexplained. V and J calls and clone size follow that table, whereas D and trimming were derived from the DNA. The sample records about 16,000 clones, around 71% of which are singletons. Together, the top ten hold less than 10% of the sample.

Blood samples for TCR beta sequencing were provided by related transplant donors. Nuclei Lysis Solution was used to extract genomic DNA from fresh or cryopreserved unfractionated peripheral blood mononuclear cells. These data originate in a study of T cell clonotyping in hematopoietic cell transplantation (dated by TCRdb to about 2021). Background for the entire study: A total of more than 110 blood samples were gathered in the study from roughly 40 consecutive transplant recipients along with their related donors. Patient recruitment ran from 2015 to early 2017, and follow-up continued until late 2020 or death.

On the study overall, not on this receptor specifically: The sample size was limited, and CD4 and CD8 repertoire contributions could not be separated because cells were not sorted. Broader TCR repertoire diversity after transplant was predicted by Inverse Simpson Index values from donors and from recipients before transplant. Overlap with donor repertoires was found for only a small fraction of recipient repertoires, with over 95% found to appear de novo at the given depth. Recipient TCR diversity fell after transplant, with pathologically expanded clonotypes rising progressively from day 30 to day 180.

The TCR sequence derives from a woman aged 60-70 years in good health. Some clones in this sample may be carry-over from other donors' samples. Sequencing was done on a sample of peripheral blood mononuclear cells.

This receptor has the CDR3 CASSSGGASEQFF. The sequenced DNA: TGTGCCAGCAGCTCCGGGGGGGCATCTGAGCAGTTCTTC. The chain employs TRBV7-2 and TRBJ2-1, and TRBD2 aligns with 8 junction nucleotides. Its CDR3 holds 13 amino acids, cysteine through phenylalanine. Just CDR3 DNA is preserved here, 39 bases in frame from base 1. The germline V gene specifies SGHTA as CDR1 and FQGNSA as CDR2. Here V drops 4 bases and J drops 9 bases, and the junction holds 5 bases not matched to any gene. Where the CDR3 stops, the reference TRBV7-2 and TRBJ2-1 genes take over; the full variable domain is GAGVSQSPSNKVTEKGKDVELRCDPISGHTALYWYRQSLGQGLEFLIYFQGNSAPDKSGLPSDRFSAERTGGSVSTLTIQRTQQEDSAVYLCASSSGGASEQFFGPGTRLTVL.